Presented here are 20 T cell receptor beta chains from one specimen sequenced in a study of blood T cell repertoires in COVID-19 (dated by TCRdb to the early 2020s). Library prep was done by the immunoSEQ multiplex PCR assay. The source is immuneACCESS, and TCRdb retained only in-frame sequences with V and J called. Part of the clones is not carried over; for the studies checked, unresolved V genes explain less than half of this, and the remainder is unexplained. In all, the sample holds roughly 320,000 clones, and 90% of those were seen once. 3% to 5% of the sample rests with the top ten. Sequences were obtained from PBMCs or T cells enriched from blood (not recorded which). The receptor set was obtained from a woman between 25 and 40 years old who had been exposed to COVID-19.

In nucleotides, the CDR3 is TGCGCCAGCAGCCAAGAGAACAGGGACGAGCAGTACTTC. As protein: CASSQENRDEQYF. The chain links TRBV4-1 to TRBJ2-7, with a possible D match to TRBD1 (6 bases). The CDR3 is 13 residues long. CDR1 and CDR2 (germline): MGHRA, YSYEKL. The V and J ends lost 0 bases and 5 bases respectively, with 8 bases between them.

This clone was observed once. The V call is TRBV4-1, the J call TRBJ1-3; 9 bases align to TRBD1. Germline assignment: CDR1 MGHRA and CDR2 YSYEKL. V lost 2 bases and J lost 3; bases outside the gene matches: 5. The CDR3 has 16 amino acids. The CDR3 here is CASSQTGGADGNTIYF. The DNA of the CDR3 is TGCGCCAGCAGCCAAACAGGGGGCGCGGATGGAAACACCATATATTTT.

The CDR3 reads CASIRFVEHSGNTIYF. For the CDR3, the DNA is TGTGCCAGCATTCGTTTTGTCGAACACTCTGGAAACACCATATATTTT. This sequence joins TRBV2 and TRBJ1-3; D gene uncertain. This CDR3 is 16 amino acids long. Deletions cut 7 bases from V and 0 bases from J, with 16 bases between. CDR1 is SNHLY, CDR2 FYNNEI, per germline.

V usage is TRBV3-1 (or the pseudogene TRBV3-2) and J usage is TRBJ2-3, with D tentatively TRBD2 (5 bases). CDR1 LGHDT and CDR2 YNNKEL come from the germline V gene (reference sequence). V shed 4 bases and J shed 6 bases, with 5 bases lying between them. This CDR3 contains 11 residues. For the CDR3, the DNA is TGTGCCAGCAGCCGCGGGGATACGCAGTATTTT. Its protein is CASSRGDTQYF.

This chain connects TRBV9 to TRBJ2-7; D is possibly TRBD1 (6 bases). This CDR3 region has 14 residues. Looked up from germline, CDR1 is SGDLS and CDR2 is YYNGEE. V lost 0 bases, J lost 3 bases, and 10 bases lay in between. CDR3 nucleotides: TGTGCCAGCAGCGTAGGTCCAGGGGTCTACGAGCAGTACTTC. Its protein product is CASSVGPGVYEQYF.

The chain has TRBV4-2 and TRBJ2-7; TRBD1 matches at 9 bases. With V trimmed by 8 bases and J by 1 base, 9 bases remained unmatched. Germline CDR1 LGHNA, CDR2 YNFKEQ. The length of the CDR3 is 15 residues. The CDR3 nucleotides are TGTGCCAGCTGGGTGGGTGGGACAGGGTCCTACGAGCAGTACTTC. Translating gives CASWVGGTGSYEQYF.

Turning to this clone: Other DNA sequences of this sample code for an identical CDR3. The V and J genes are TRBV10-3 and TRBJ1-3; no reliable D call. V was pared by 4 bases and J by 3 bases, with 7 bases between. CDR1 and CDR2 (germline): ENHRY, SYGVKD. The length of the CDR3 is 13 residues. CDR3 DNA sequence: TGTGCCATCAGTGGTGGCAGTGGAAACACCATATATTTT. It codes for CAISGGSGNTIYF.

The chain is built from TRBV27 and TRBJ2-1; 7 bases agree with TRBD2. V shed 2 bases and J 12 bases; nucleotides not matched to a gene: 7. Germline CDR1 and CDR2: MNHEY and SMNVEV (reference sequence). This CDR3 spans 13 amino acids. The DNA of the CDR3 is TGTGCCAGCAGTTTAGCTAGCGGTACCGGGCAGTTCTTC. Residues: CASSLASGTGQFF.

This chain links TRBV7-9 with TRBJ2-1; 9 bases map to TRBD2. With V trimmed by 6 bases and J by 3 bases, 12 bases remained unmatched. Germline CDR1 is SEHNR and CDR2 is FQNEAQ (reference sequence). CDR3 length: 17 residues. CDR3: CASRPRVVAGVYNEQFF. The DNA of the CDR3 is TGTGCCAGCAGGCCAAGGGTAGTAGCGGGGGTCTACAATGAGCAGTTCTTC.

V and J are TRBV18 and TRBJ1-5; D not certain. Trimming removed 2 bases at V and 3 bases at J, with 8 bases between. Germline CDR1 KGHSH, CDR2 LQKENI. The CDR3 covers 14 residues. Written as DNA, the CDR3 is TGTGCCAGCTCACCAAGCGTCGTCAATCAGCCCCAGCATTTT. Its translation: CASSPSVVNQPQHF.

The chain links TRBV5-1 to TRBJ2-3; D is perhaps TRBD1 (5 bases). Trimming stripped 5 bases from V and 1 base from J, with 14 bases between. Germline values: CDR1 SGHRS, CDR2 YFSETQ. The CDR3 has 15 amino acids. The CDR3 sequence: CASRAGPEGTDTQYF. CDR3 nucleotide sequence: TGCGCCAGCAGGGCAGGGCCCGAGGGCACAGATACGCAGTATTTT.

The gene calls are TRBV9 and TRBJ2-1; tentatively, D is TRBD2 (7 bases). The CDR3 is 19 residues long. Germline assignment: CDR1 SGDLS and CDR2 YYNGEE. Trimming cost V 0 bases and J 3 bases, with 22 bases left between them. CDR3 DNA sequence: TGTGCCAGCAGCGTAGATGGTGGGGCGGGGGCCCTCGTCTACAATGAGCAGTTCTTC. Protein sequence: CASSVDGGAGALVYNEQFF. Full variable domain (outside the CDR3, taken from reference TRBV9 and TRBJ2-1): DSGVTQTPKHLITATGQRVTLRCSPRSGDLSVYWYQQSLDQGLQFLIQYYNGEERAKGNILERFSAQQFPDLHSELNLSSLELGDSALYFCASSVDGGAGALVYNEQFFGPGTRLTVL.

Points on this clone: The germline gene is not matched at one end of the junction; a read error may be the cause. The chain has TRBV19 and TRBJ2-7; maybe TRBD2 (5 bases). Looked up from germline, CDR1 is LNHDA and CDR2 is SQIVND (reference sequence). This CDR3 region has 11 residues. Here the CDR3 reads CASSIGSHLAF. The CDR3 DNA follows: TGTGCCAGTAGTATCGGTTCGCACCTAGCTTTC.

The chain is built from TRBV4-2 and TRBJ2-1, with 7 bases identical to TRBD2. Germline V CDR1 and CDR2: LGHNA, YNFKEQ. V lost 0 bases to trimming and J lost 0 bases; unmatched junction nucleotides: 11. The CDR3 runs 19 residues. The DNA of the CDR3 is TGTGCCAGCAGCCAAGATAGGGCTAGCGGACGATCCTCCTACAATGAGCAGTTCTTC. Amino acids: CASSQDRASGRSSYNEQFF.

The genes are TRBV6-5 and TRBJ1-4; D is undetermined. The CDR3 runs to 15 residues. Germline-derived CDR1 and CDR2 are MNHEY and SVGAGI. V lost 6 bases to trimming and J lost 0 bases, with 11 bases between them. CDR3 amino acids: CASRVTPATNEKLFF. CDR3 nucleotides: TGTGCCAGCAGGGTAACACCTGCAACTAATGAAAAACTGTTTTTT.

The chain carries TRBV9 and TRBJ2-3, with 9 nucleotides matching TRBD1. Trimming took 3 bases from V and 1 from J; bases not matched to a gene: 3. The germline CDR1 and CDR2 sequences are SGDLS and YYNGEE. This CDR3 is 15 amino acids long. The CDR3 sequence is CASSAGDRGTDTQYF. CDR3 nucleotides: TGTGCCAGCAGCGCGGGGGACAGGGGCACAGATACGCAGTATTTT.

V usage is TRBV23-1 and J usage is TRBJ2-7, with D perhaps matching TRBD1 (6 bases). Being an ORF, TRBV23-1 has a function that is uncertain. The V and J ends lost 11 bases and 1 base respectively, with 15 bases between them. The CDR3 covers 13 residues. This CDR3 is CAYRTASSYEQYF. Written as DNA, the CDR3 is TGCGCCTACAGGACAGCTTCTTCCTACGAGCAGTACTTC.

This chain connects TRBV27 to TRBJ1-6; the match to TRBD1 covers 10 bases. CDR1 and CDR2 from the germline V gene are MNHEY and SMNVEV (reference sequence). The trim removed 11 bases at V and 9 bases at J, leaving 10 bases unmatched. The CDR3 totals 14 residues. For the CDR3, the DNA is TGTGCCTCATCTTGGGGGACAGGGGTTTCACCCCTCCACTTT. This encodes CASSWGTGVSPLHF.

The CDR3 coding sequence is TGTGCCAGCGAGGGGGTCCTCCAACATCTTTATGGCTACACCTTC. This sequence encodes CASEGVLQHLYGYTF. V gene TRBV2 combines with J gene TRBJ1-2, with a tentative D call TRBD1 (6 bases). The V gene's germline CDR1 is SNHLY and CDR2 FYNNEI. The CDR3 totals 15 residues. Trimming took off 8 bases at V and 5 bases at J, with 21 bases between the two ends.

J is TRBJ1-6 and V is TRBV4-2; perhaps TRBD1 as D (5 bases). The CDR3 is 15 residues long. V gave up 0 bases and J gave up 7 bases, with 10 bases separating them. Germline V lookup: CDR1 LGHNA, CDR2 YNFKEQ. The CDR3 bases are TGTGCCAGCAGCCAAGAATCAGGGCAAAATTCACCCCTCCACTTT. The encoded protein is CASSQESGQNSPLHF.